This TCR beta chain is from a study of blood T cells in healthy people across ages. Overall study: About one barcoded beta molecule was captured per two T cells (by template switching).

For the second PCR, which ran for 7 to 11 cycles, a sample-barcoded 5' primer and a J-beta primer mix were used. TCRdb used MiXCR to reprocess the 5' RACE reads, holding one entry per CDR3 protein. The table records more than 1,000,000 distinct CDR3 sequences, 20% to 25% of them present only once. These data were also filed under a second study, of T cells of mothers and their children.

Sequencing was carried out using blood. This receptor was identified in a girl aged 2 to 10 in good health.

The CDR3 DNA follows: TGTGCCAGCAGTCCCGAAGAAGGGGCAGCTTCCTACGAGCAGTACTTC. This sequence encodes CASSPEEGAASYEQYF. J is TRBJ2-7 and V is TRBV12-3 or TRBV12-4; perhaps TRBD1 as D (5 bases). The CDR3 sequence is 16 residues long. The V gene lost 5 bases and the J gene lost 1 base, with 18 bases spanning the gap.